The subject of this entry is one T cell receptor beta chain. The antigen is undetermined. With template switching, a universal primer site was added, and the cDNA carried unique molecular identifiers. MiXCR, applied by TCRdb to the 5' RACE reads, yields one record per CDR3 protein. Of 1.5 million to 2 million distinct CDR3 sequences listed, around 29% are singletons. V lost 0 bases, J lost 3 bases, and 8 bases lay in between. Germline V gene data show CDR1 as SGHTA and CDR2 as FQGNSA. The CDR3 spans 14 residues. This specimen belongs to a study of identical twins. The study's findings and limits: Beta out-of-frame sequences showed weaker excess sharing between twins. Invariant T cells like MAIT and iNKT could partly confound the zero-insertion analyses. Findings depended on cross-sectional statistics rather than tracking the same donors.

The TCR originated in a newborn girl in good health. Material for sequencing was cord blood. The chain uses TRBV7-2 and TRBJ1-2; unclear D gene. The CDR3 here is CASSLAGPDYGYTF. The CDR3 DNA sequence: TGTGCCAGCAGCTTAGCCGGGCCGGACTATGGCTACACCTTC.